A selection of T cell receptor beta chains follows, all from one sample in a study of T cell responses to AZD1222 COVID-19 vaccine. Data came from immunoSEQ multiplex PCR; TCRdb stores just in-frame clones and leaves some out. The sample carries about 130,000 clones, roughly 85% recorded once. Sequenced material: peripheral blood, taken on day 0 of AZD1222 vaccination. These TCRs come from an adult in good health. CDR3s include the opening cysteine and the closing phenylalanine or tryptophan. Each record gives: clone size, J gene, D gene, V gene, CDR3 DNA, CDR3 protein. A D gene is named only where the DNA matches it firmly. Clone size, where shown, is once, few, many, or a class for clones that have expanded.

>.|TRBJ1-2|.|TRBV5-5
TGTGCCAGCAGCTTGGCCAGGACAGTTCCTCCCTTCACCTTC
CASSLARTVPPFTF
>.|TRBJ1-5|TRBD1|TRBV28
TGTGCCAGCAGTTCGGGACAGAATAATCAGCCCCAGCATTTT
CASSSGQNNQPQHF
>few|TRBJ2-4|.|TRBV19
TGTGCCAGTAGTATTCCAGGGGCAAACATTCAGTACTTC
CASSIPGANIQYF
>once|TRBJ1-4|.|TRBV2
TGTGCCAGCAGGCCCAGGGTGGCTAATGAAAAACTGTTTTTT
CASRPRVANEKLFF
>.|TRBJ2-7|.|TRBV3-1/TRBV3-2
TGTGCCAGCAGCCAGGGGACTTTCTACGAGCAGTACTTC
CASSQGTFYEQYF
>.|TRBJ2-3|TRBD2|TRBV27
TGTGCCAGCAGTTCCCGGCTCGGCGGGAGTATAGATACGCAGTATTTT
CASSSRLGGSIDTQYF
>.|TRBJ1-5|.|TRBV6-5
TGTGCCAGCAGTTACTCGAGTTTGGGAGGGCAGCCCCAGCATTTT
CASSYSSLGGQPQHF
>.|TRBJ1-5|.|TRBV24-1
TGTGCCACCAGTGATTTGTCAGGGAATCAGCCCCAGCATTTT
CATSDLSGNQPQHF
>.|TRBJ2-5|.|TRBV28
TGTGCCAGCAGTCCCCCCCAGGGCCCCCAAGAGACCCAGTACTTC
CASSPPQGPQETQYF
>.|TRBJ1-3|.|TRBV13
TGTGCCAGCAGCCCGGGACGGATCTCTGGAAACACCATATATTTT
CASSPGRISGNTIYF
>.|TRBJ2-7|.|TRBV7-9
TGTGCCAGCAGTTTGGCAGGGAGCGAGACCTACGAGCAGTACTTC
CASSLAGSETYEQYF
>.|TRBJ2-3|.|TRBV7-6
TGTGCCAGCAGCCCTTACCGGGATATGAACGCGCGAACAGATACGCAGTATTTT
CASSPYRDMNARTDTQYF
>.|TRBJ2-5|.|TRBV5-6
TGTGCCAGCAGCCCCCCCGGGACATCGATCCAAGAGACCCAGTACTTC
CASSPPGTSIQETQYF
>.|TRBJ2-1|.|TRBV9
TGTGCCGTCGCGGAGGGGGGTGAGCAGTTCTTC
CAVAEGGEQFF
>.|TRBJ2-7|TRBD1|TRBV5-1
TGCGCCAGCAGCTTCCGTCAGGGGGAAGACTACGAGCAGTACTTC
CASSFRQGEDYEQYF
>.|TRBJ2-2|.|TRBV5-6
TGTGCCAGCAGCTCAGTAGACAGGGAGGGAACCGGGGAGCTGTTTTTT
CASSSVDREGTGELFF
>.|TRBJ2-7|TRBD1|TRBV5-1
TGCGCCAGCAGCTCGACAGGGGGAGGATACGAGCAGTACTTC
CASSSTGGGYEQYF
>.|TRBJ1-6|.|TRBV2
TGTGCCAGCAGCCGGGACCCCAAGGAGTCACCCCTCCACTTT
CASSRDPKESPLHF
>.|TRBJ1-1|TRBD1|TRBV29-1
TGCAGCGTTGTTAGGGGGCGGCTGAACACTGAAGCTTTCTTT
CSVVRGRLNTEAFF
>once|TRBJ2-5|.|TRBV30
TGTGCCTGGAGCGCGGAGACCCAGTACTTC
CAWSAETQYF
>.|TRBJ1-6|.|TRBV27
TGTGCCAGCAGTTTATCGTTAGGCGGGTACTCCTATAATTCACCCCTCCACTTT
CASSLSLGGYSYNSPLHF
>.|TRBJ2-1|TRBD2|TRBV4-1
TGCGCCAGCAGCCAAGATGGATTCGGGACTAGCAATGAGCAGTTCTTC
CASSQDGFGTSNEQFF
>few|TRBJ1-2|.|TRBV6-5
TGTGCCAGCAGTTCCGTTGGCGGCTACACCTTC
CASSSVGGYTF
>.|TRBJ2-1|TRBD2|TRBV5-5
TGTGCCAGCAGCCCGCGGACTAGCGGGATAAAGGGGAATGAGCAGTTCTTC
CASSPRTSGIKGNEQFF
>.|TRBJ2-7|TRBD1|TRBV9
TGTGCCAGCAGCAAGGGACAGGCCGGATACGAGCAGTACTTC
CASSKGQAGYEQYF
>.|TRBJ2-5|.|TRBV11-2
TGTGCCAGCAGCTTCAAAGGTGCGGAGACCCAGTACTTC
CASSFKGAETQYF
>once|TRBJ1-5|.|TRBV7-8
TGTGCCAGCAGGTTAGATACCGGGGGCAATCAGCCCCAGCATTTT
CASRLDTGGNQPQHF
>.|TRBJ2-7|.|TRBV28
TGTGCCAGTGGGGACAACTACGAGCAGTACTTC
CASGDNYEQYF
>.|TRBJ1-2|.|TRBV6-1
TGTGCCAGCAGTATGGGGTTTAACTATGGCTACACCTTC
CASSMGFNYGYTF
>once|TRBJ2-5|.|TRBV29-1
TGCAGCGTTGACGGGGGTGGGACGGGTAGGCAGACCCAGTACTTC
CSVDGGGTGRQTQYF
>.|TRBJ1-1|.|TRBV5-1
TGCGCCAGCAGGGCAGACGGACGCGGGAACACTGAAGCTTTCTTT
CASRADGRGNTEAFF
>.|TRBJ1-3|.|TRBV5-1
TGCGCCAGCAGCCCGGTGGGGGGAAACACCATATATTTT
CASSPVGGNTIYF
>.|TRBJ2-7|.|TRBV10-3
TGTGCCATCAGTGACTTGGCTTATACCTACGAGCAGTACTTC
CAISDLAYTYEQYF
>.|TRBJ2-7|.|TRBV6-2/TRBV6-3
TGTGCCAGCAGCCCACCATGGGGGCGGCCACGAACCTACGAGCAGTACTTC
CASSPPWGRPRTYEQYF
>.|TRBJ2-7|TRBD1|TRBV5-1
TGCGCCAGCAGCCCAGGACAGGGTCTCGAGCAGTACTTC
CASSPGQGLEQYF
>.|TRBJ2-1|.|TRBV12-3/TRBV12-4
TGTGCCAGCACCCGAATGGTGTCCGAGCAGTTCTTC
CASTRMVSEQFF
>.|TRBJ1-1|TRBD1|TRBV6-5
TGTGCCAGCTCCGGGACAGTTAACACTGAAGCTTTCTTT
CASSGTVNTEAFF
>.|TRBJ1-5|.|TRBV12-3/TRBV12-4
TGTGCCAGTGGACAGATTAGCAATCAGCCCCAGCATTTT
CASGQISNQPQHF
>once|TRBJ1-2|TRBD1|TRBV6-6
TGTGCCAGCAGGACAGGGGGACTAATCTATGGCTACACCTTC
CASRTGGLIYGYTF
>.|TRBJ1-1|TRBD1|TRBV10-1
TGCGCCAGCAGTGAAGCAGGGGGCACTGAAGCTTTCTTT
CASSEAGGTEAFF
>.|TRBJ1-5|.|TRBV21-1
TGTGCCAGCAGCAAAAGGCTGCCGGGCTATAGCAATCAGCCCCAGCATTTT
CASSKRLPGYSNQPQHF
>.|TRBJ2-1|.|TRBV7-6
TGTGCCAGCAGCCCCGGACTGAGCGATGAGCAGTTCTTC
CASSPGLSDEQFF
>once|TRBJ2-2|.|TRBV5-5
TGTGCCAGCAGCCCACAGGGAATAGGCACCGGGGAGCTGTTTTTT
CASSPQGIGTGELFF
>.|TRBJ2-2|.|TRBV7-7
TGTGCTAGCAGCTTGACAGTCTACACCGGGGAGCTGTTTTTT
CASSLTVYTGELFF
>once|TRBJ2-7|TRBD1|TRBV6-6
TGTGCCAGCAGTTATTCTACCTGGACAGGTAGCTACGAGCAGTACTTC
CASSYSTWTGSYEQYF